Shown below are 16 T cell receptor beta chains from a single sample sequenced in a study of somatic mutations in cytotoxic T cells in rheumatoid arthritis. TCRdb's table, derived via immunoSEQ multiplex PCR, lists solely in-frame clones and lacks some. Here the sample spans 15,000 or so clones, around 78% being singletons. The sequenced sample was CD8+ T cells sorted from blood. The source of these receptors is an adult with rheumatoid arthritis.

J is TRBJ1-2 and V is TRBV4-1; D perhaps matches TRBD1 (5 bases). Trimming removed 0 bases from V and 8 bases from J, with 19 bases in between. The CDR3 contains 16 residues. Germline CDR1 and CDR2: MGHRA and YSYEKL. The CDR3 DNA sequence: TGCGCCAGCAGCCAAGAGGGACGGTTCAGGGAAGGCGGCTACACCTTC. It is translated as CASSQEGRFREGGYTF.

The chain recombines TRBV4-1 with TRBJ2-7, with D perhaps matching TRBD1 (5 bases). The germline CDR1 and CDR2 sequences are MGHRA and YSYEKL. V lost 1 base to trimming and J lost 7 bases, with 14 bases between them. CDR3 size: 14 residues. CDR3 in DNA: TGCGCCAGCAGCCAAGCGGTCAGGGCCAAGGAGCAGTACTTC. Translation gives CASSQAVRAKEQYF.

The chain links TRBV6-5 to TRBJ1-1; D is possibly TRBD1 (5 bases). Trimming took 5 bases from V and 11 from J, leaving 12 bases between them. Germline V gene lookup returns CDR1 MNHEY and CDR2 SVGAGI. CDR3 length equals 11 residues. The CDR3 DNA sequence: TGTGCCAGCAGTGATCGTTGGGGGGCTTTCTTT. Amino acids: CASSDRWGAFF.

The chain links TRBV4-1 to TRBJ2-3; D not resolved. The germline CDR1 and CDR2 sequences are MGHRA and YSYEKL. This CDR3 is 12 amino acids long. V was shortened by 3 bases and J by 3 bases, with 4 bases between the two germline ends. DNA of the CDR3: TGCGCCAGCAGCCAGACGACAGATACGCAGTATTTT. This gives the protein CASSQTTDTQYF.

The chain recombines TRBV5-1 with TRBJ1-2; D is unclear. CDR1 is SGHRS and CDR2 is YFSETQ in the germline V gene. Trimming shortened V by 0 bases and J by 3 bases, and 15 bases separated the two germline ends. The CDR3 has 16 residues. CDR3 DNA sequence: TGCGCCAGCAGCTTGGCCGAAGGTAAACGGGACTATGGCTACACCTTC. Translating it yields CASSLAEGKRDYGYTF.

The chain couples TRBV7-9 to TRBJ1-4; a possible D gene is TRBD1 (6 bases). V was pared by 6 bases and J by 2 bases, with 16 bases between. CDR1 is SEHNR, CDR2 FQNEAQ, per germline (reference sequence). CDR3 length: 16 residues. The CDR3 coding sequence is TGTGCCAGCAGTCCACCTAGGGGGGGGACTAATGAAAAACTGTTTTTT. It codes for CASSPPRGGTNEKLFF.

The CDR3 DNA reads as TGTGCCAGCAGCGGACTAGCGGGAGGGCCTTTCGGCGATGAGCAGTTCTTC. Translating it yields CASSGLAGGPFGDEQFF. The gene calls are TRBV2 and TRBJ2-1; 15 nucleotides align to TRBD2. Germline trimming cut 6 bases from V and 8 bases from J; bases unmatched to any gene: 11. Germline V gene lookup returns CDR1 SNHLY and CDR2 FYNNEI. The CDR3 runs 17 residues.

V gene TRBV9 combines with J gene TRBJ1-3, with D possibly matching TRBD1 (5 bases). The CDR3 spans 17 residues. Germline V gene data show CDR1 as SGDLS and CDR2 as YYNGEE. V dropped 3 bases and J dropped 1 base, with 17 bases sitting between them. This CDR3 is CASSDPLGVSSGNTIYF. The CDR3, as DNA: TGTGCCAGCAGCGACCCTCTAGGGGTTAGTTCTGGAAACACCATATATTTT.

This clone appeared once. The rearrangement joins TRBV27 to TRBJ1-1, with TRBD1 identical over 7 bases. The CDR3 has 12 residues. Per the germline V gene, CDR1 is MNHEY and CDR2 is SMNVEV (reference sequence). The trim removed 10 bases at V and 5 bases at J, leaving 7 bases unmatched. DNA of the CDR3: TGTGCCACCACAGCAGGGGGTACTGAAGCTTTCTTT. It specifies CATTAGGTEAFF.

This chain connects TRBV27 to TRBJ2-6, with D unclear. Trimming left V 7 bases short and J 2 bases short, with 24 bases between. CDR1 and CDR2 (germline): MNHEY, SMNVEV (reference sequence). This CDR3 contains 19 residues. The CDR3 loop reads CASTSLPRHRNTGANVLTF. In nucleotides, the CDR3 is TGTGCCAGCACCTCCCTCCCGAGACACCGGAACACTGGGGCCAACGTCCTGACTTTC.

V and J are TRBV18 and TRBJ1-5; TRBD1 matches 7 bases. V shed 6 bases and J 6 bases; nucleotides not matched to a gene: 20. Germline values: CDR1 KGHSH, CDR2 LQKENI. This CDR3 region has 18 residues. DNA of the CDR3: TGTGCCAGCTCTCGTGCCGGGACAGAGCGAGATTCAGGTCAGCCCCAGCATTTT. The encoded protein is CASSRAGTERDSGQPQHF.

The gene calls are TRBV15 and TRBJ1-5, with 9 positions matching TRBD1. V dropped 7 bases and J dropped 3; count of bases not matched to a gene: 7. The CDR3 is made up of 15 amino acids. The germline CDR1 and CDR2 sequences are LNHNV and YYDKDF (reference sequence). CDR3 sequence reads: CATTTGTGFNQPQHF. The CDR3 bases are TGTGCCACCACGACTGGGACAGGGTTCAATCAGCCCCAGCATTTT.

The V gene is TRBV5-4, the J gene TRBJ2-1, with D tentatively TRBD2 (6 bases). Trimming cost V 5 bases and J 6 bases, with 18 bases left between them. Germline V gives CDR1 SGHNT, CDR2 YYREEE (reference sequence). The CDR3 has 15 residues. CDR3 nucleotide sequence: TGTGCCAGCAGTATCCCGGCAGGGAGGTCCAATGAGCAGTTCTTC. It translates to CASSIPAGRSNEQFF.

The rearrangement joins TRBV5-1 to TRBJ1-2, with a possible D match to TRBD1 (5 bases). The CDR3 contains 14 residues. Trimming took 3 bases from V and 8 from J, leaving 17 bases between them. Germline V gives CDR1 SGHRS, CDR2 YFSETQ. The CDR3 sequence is CASSSDYQGQGYTF. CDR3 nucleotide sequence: TGCGCCAGCAGCTCGGATTACCAGGGTCAGGGCTACACCTTC.

In DNA form, the CDR3 reads TGTGCCAGCAGCTTGGGTGGGGAGAATCAGCCCCAGCATTTT. It codes for CASSLGGENQPQHF. This chain links TRBV5-4 with TRBJ1-5; D not certain. This CDR3 region has 14 residues. V lost 0 bases and J 4 bases, leaving 8 bases between the germline ends. Germline V gene lookup returns CDR1 SGHNT and CDR2 YYREEE (reference sequence).

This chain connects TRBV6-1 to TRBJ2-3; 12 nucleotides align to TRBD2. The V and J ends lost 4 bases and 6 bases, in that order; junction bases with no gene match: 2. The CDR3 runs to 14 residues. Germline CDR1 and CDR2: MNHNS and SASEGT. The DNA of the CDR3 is TGTGCCAGCAGTGGGACTAGCGGGGCGGATACGCAGTATTTT. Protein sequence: CASSGTSGADTQYF.